The 14 T cell receptor beta chains reported below all come from one sample, sequenced in a study of cytomegalovirus exposure and HLA in healthy donors (dated by TCRdb to 2016 to 2017). The library relied on the immunoSEQ multiplex PCR assay. For the multiplex PCR, a mixture combining 60 forward primers for TCR Vbeta segments and 13 reverse primers for TCR Jbeta segments was used. TCRdb limited this immuneACCESS table to in-frame rearrangements with V and J called. A share of clones is missing; checked studies link under half to unresolved V genes, and the rest is unexplained. This sample is represented by 160,000 or so clones; roughly four fifths of them were singletons. 2.5% to 3.5% of the sample lies in the top ten. Sequencing was performed on PBMCs. Receptor source: a woman aged 40 to 50 in good health and CMV-seronegative.

This sequence joins TRBV7-2 and TRBJ1-2; a weak D match, TRBD1 (5 bases). CDR3 size: 14 residues. V lost 3 bases and J 1 base, leaving 9 bases between the germline ends. CDR1 is SGHTA, CDR2 FQGNSA, per germline. The CDR3 is CASSFRGGNYGYTF. CDR3 nucleotides: TGTGCCAGCAGCTTTCGGGGGGGTAACTATGGCTACACCTTC.

V usage is TRBV5-1 and J usage is TRBJ1-1, with D unresolved. Germline CDR1 reads SGHRS; CDR2 reads YFSETQ. V gave up 4 bases and J gave up 1 base, with 11 bases separating them. This CDR3 region has 14 residues. The CDR3 region has the DNA TGCGCCAGCAGCCCAGGACGGGGGAACACTGAAGCTTTCTTT. Its translation: CASSPGRGNTEAFF.

The CDR3 nucleotides are TGTGCCAGCAGCGTCGGACTAGCGGGGGGATACAATGAGCAGTTCTTC. As protein: CASSVGLAGGYNEQFF. J is TRBJ2-1 and V is TRBV9; 14 nucleotides agree with TRBD2. The ends lost 2 bases at V and 4 bases at J; junction bases unmatched: 2. Germline CDR1 SGDLS, CDR2 YYNGEE. CDR3 length: 16 residues.

This clone came up once. The CDR3 is CASSSRQGVETQYF. The CDR3 nucleotides read TGTGCCAGCAGCTCCAGACAGGGGGTGGAGACCCAGTACTTC. V is TRBV6-1 and J is TRBJ2-5, with 9 bases fitting TRBD1. CDR3 length: 14 residues. With 6 bases clipped from V and 5 bases from J, the junction kept 7 bases outside the gene matches. CDR1 MNHNS and CDR2 SASEGT come from the germline V gene.

This clone has only a few counts. The chain carries TRBV7-9 and TRBJ1-5; no clear D gene. Trimming left V 4 bases short and J 7 bases short, with 11 bases between. The CDR3 contains 13 residues. Germline assignment: CDR1 SEHNR and CDR2 FQNEAQ (reference sequence). The CDR3 DNA follows: TGTGCCAGCAGCTCGTCCGAGGAGCAGCCCCAGCATTTT. This encodes CASSSSEEQPQHF. Using reference TRBV7-9 and TRBJ1-5 for the parts outside the CDR3, the full variable domain is DTGVSQNPRHKITKRGQNVTFRCDPISEHNRLYWYRQTLGQGPEFLTYFQNEAQLEKSRLLSDRFSAERPKGSFSTLEIQRTEQGDSAMYLCASSSSEEQPQHFGDGTRLSIL.

The chain has TRBV2 and TRBJ2-2; D might be TRBD2 (5 bases). V was trimmed by 3 bases and J by 3 bases, leaving 11 bases between them. The CDR3 runs 15 residues. Germline V gives CDR1 SNHLY, CDR2 FYNNEI. The CDR3, as DNA: TGTGCCAGCAGTGACGGAGGACCTTACACCGGGGAGCTGTTTTTT. Its translation: CASSDGGPYTGELFF.

CDR3 sequence (DNA): TGTGCCAGCACTGGGGGGTCAACCTTAGAGCCCCAGCATTTT. Encoded protein: CASTGGSTLEPQHF. V usage is TRBV2 and J usage is TRBJ1-5; D is possibly TRBD1 (5 bases). V shed 7 bases and J shed 8 bases, with 18 bases lying between them. Germline lookup yields CDR1 SNHLY and CDR2 FYNNEI. This CDR3 spans 14 amino acids.

The gene calls are TRBV7-3 and TRBJ2-3; 7 bases line up with TRBD2. CDR3 length: 14 residues. V lost 1 base to trimming and J lost 6 bases; unmatched junction nucleotides: 4. Per germline, CDR1 SGHTA and CDR2 FQGTGA. Here the CDR3 reads CASSLNGGVDTQYF. CDR3 DNA: TGTGCCAGCAGCTTAAATGGGGGGGTTGATACGCAGTATTTT.

V gene TRBV29-1 combines with J gene TRBJ1-1; D is perhaps TRBD1 (5 bases). Germline assignment: CDR1 SQVTM and CDR2 ANQGSEA. The CDR3 extends over 14 amino acids. Deletions cut 7 bases from V and 0 bases from J, with 15 bases between. The CDR3 loop is CSGQIFYLNTEAFF. DNA for the CDR3: TGCAGCGGACAGATTTTTTATCTGAACACTGAAGCTTTCTTT.

The genes are TRBV18 and TRBJ2-1; D remains ambiguous. Germline values: CDR1 KGHSH, CDR2 LQKENI. The CDR3 is 14 amino acids. V was clipped by 1 base and J by 0 bases, with 4 bases between them. The CDR3 is CASSPLHSYNEQFF. CDR3 nucleotides: TGTGCCAGCTCACCACTTCACTCCTACAATGAGCAGTTCTTC.

The rearrangement uses TRBV10-1 and TRBJ1-4, with 10 positions matching TRBD1. The CDR3 runs 15 residues. After removal of 3 bases from V and 5 bases from J, the junction contained 3 bases not matched to a gene. Germline assignment: CDR1 WNHNN and CDR2 SYGVQD (reference sequence). The DNA of the CDR3 is TGCGCCAGCAGTGACGGGACAGGGGTGAATGAAAAACTGTTTTTT. Amino acids: CASSDGTGVNEKLFF.

This chain uses TRBV27 with TRBJ1-2; TRBD1 matches 10 bases. The germline V gene encodes CDR1 MNHEY and CDR2 SMNVEV (reference sequence). This CDR3 is 16 amino acids long. V shed 5 bases and J 4 bases; nucleotides not matched to a gene: 10. Here the CDR3 reads CASSPRPGQGGYGYTF. The CDR3, as DNA: TGTGCCAGCAGTCCCCGCCCTGGACAGGGGGGCTATGGCTACACCTTC.

This clone has just a few counts. The V gene is TRBV7-2, the J gene TRBJ1-2; D ambiguous. Per the germline V gene, CDR1 is SGHTA and CDR2 is FQGNSA. The CDR3 length is 18 residues. The ends were cut back, 5 bases at V and 2 bases at J, with 24 bases in the middle. CDR3 nucleotide sequence: TGTGCCAGCAGCGGCCTAAGGAGGGCCTCGCCGGACAACTATGGCTACACCTTC. This gives the protein CASSGLRRASPDNYGYTF.

This clone was recorded only once. The rearrangement links TRBV7-7 to TRBJ2-2; D is ambiguous. This CDR3 is built from 15 residues. With 1 base removed from V and 5 bases from J, the gap between germline ends came to 11 bases. Germline V gene sequence: CDR1 SSHAT, CDR2 FNYEAQ (reference sequence). The CDR3 region is CASSLGPGRTGELFF. In nucleotides, the CDR3 is TGTGCCAGCAGCTTAGGTCCAGGTCGAACCGGGGAGCTGTTTTTT.